This T cell receptor beta chain emerged from a study of T cell responses to AZD1222 COVID-19 vaccine (dated by TCRdb to 2020 to 2023). Looking at the study overall: A total of more than 230 trial participants underwent TCR sequencing, of whom around 200 received two doses of AZD1222 and about 25 received two doses of the MenACWY control vaccine. Trial participants were enrolled by age into subgroups of 18-55, 56-69 and 70-plus years, and around 150, 28 and 57 TCR-sequenced participants, respectively, were included in these subgroups.

The CDR3 regions of human TCRbeta chains were analyzed by immunosequencing. The study's processing was this. Repertoire TCRs were checked for matches against a reference library of SARS-CoV-2-specific TCRs that had been generated using the MIRA antigen-specificity platform. Breadth meant the fraction of unique TCRs that were SARS-CoV-2-associated, whereas depth meant the fraction of total T cells that were SARS-CoV-2-associated. Using the MIRA data, each spike-specific TCR was assigned both to the spike region to which the TCR was reactive and to a CD4 or CD8 class. Log10-transformed breadth and depth values were compared by one-way ANOVA with Sidak's multiple comparisons tests. Drawn from immuneACCESS, this table holds only the in-frame rearrangements with V and J called that TCRdb kept. Clones are partly lost; checked studies trace under half to an unresolved V gene and leave the rest unexplained. The DNA was the basis for D and trimming; V, J and clone size are from that table. The sample table contains around 210,000 clones; only one count was recorded for 94% of them. The top ten constitute over 1.5% of the sample.

As encoded in the germline V gene (reference sequence), CDR1 is LNHDA while CDR2 is SQIVND. The junction shows trimming of 5 bases on V and 5 bases on J, plus 21 bases between the germline ends. Spanning cysteine to phenylalanine, the CDR3 consists of 16 amino acids. Here the CDR3 DNA is all that survives: 48 bases in frame from base 1. This clone was seen once. The antigen this receptor binds is unknown. No much larger clone is present one base from it, and per-base qualities are unavailable. Broader findings and caveats from the paper: Most participants were white British and females outnumbered males, and the authors suggested that clonal diversity may have been underestimated. Reportedly, almost half of the unique spike-specific TCRs recognized epitopes lying outside the regions that are mutated in the B.1.351 and B.1.1.7 variants. Spike-specific TCR breadth and depth rose significantly after two AZD1222 doses compared with day 0 and with MenACWY recipients. In the small 56-69-year group, the increase in depth fell short of significance, most likely because of low power. Conclusions about previously exposed vaccinees were limited because only six or seven AZD1222 recipients were SARS-CoV-2 seropositive at baseline. Because no day 14 peak-response samples were available, repertoires were characterized only after the peak T cell response. The whole spike protein was spanned by vaccine-associated CD4 TCRs, and dominant responses were seen in regions 160-218 and 743-854.

The time point tag for this specimen amounts to: about 28 days (+/-7) after the second vaccine dose. What this sample's treatment or condition label stands for: meningococcal conjugate vaccine given as trial control. Vaccinee samples were obtained from the UK trials COV001 and COV002, which included a single-blind randomized controlled phase 2/3 trial of AZD1222 (ChAdOx1 nCoV-19) in healthy adults. Trial participant PBMC samples were collected at day 0 and day 28 after the second dose for TCRbeta chain sequencing. The specimen comprised peripheral blood, sampled 28 days after the second dose of the MenACWY control vaccine. The TCR comes from an adult who received the MenACWY meningococcal vaccine as a control. In this chain, TRBV19 is recombined with TRBJ1-2; no D gene is confidently identified. The DNA sequence is TGTGCCAGTAGTCCTCGCCTTCCAACAAGTCCTTATGGCTACACCTTC. The resulting protein is CASSPRLPTSPYGYTF.